Listed below are T cell receptor beta chains from one sample, sequenced in a study of CD8+ T cells in alopecia areata. Produced via immunoSEQ multiplex PCR; TCRdb's table is partial and in-frame only. Seen here are some 82,000 clones, roughly 50% observed once, and the top ten hold 5.5% to 6.5%. The specimen sequenced was NKG2D-high CD8+ T cells sorted from blood. These receptors were obtained from a human donor with alopecia areata. Both conserved end residues are part of each CDR3. D genes are given only for firm matches. Where a row states a size, it is once, few, many or the class of an expanded clone; other rows omit it.

TRBJ2-7 TRBV9 . TRBD1 CASSITDRGYEQYF
TRBJ2-1 TRBV28 few . CASREAPMYNEQFF
TRBJ2-3 TRBV30 . TRBD1 CAWGQGATSTDTQYF
TRBJ1-1 TRBV4-1 . TRBD1 CASSQDQRMFRDRNTEAFF
TRBJ2-1 TRBV4-1 . . CASSQVKPTIYNEQFF
TRBJ2-7 TRBV30 . . CAWSGTVHEQYF
TRBJ2-7 TRBV27 . . CASSLNHEQYF
TRBJ1-2 TRBV9 . . CASSAGQSYGYTF
TRBJ2-7 TRBV5-1 few . CASSLDQFYEQYF
TRBJ2-5 TRBV4-3 . TRBD1 CASSRKGTGDQETQYF
TRBJ2-7 TRBV4-1 . . CASSQELGGSYEQYF
TRBJ2-1 TRBV12-5 . . CASGFSGMYEQFF
TRBJ1-2 TRBV4-2 . . CASSQEAGVWGNGYTF
TRBJ2-1 TRBV27 few . CASSSLGGEQFF
TRBJ2-3 TRBV2 . . CAIRRRDSTDTQYF
TRBJ2-7 TRBV29-1 few . CSVRQPVSLEQYF
TRBJ2-7 TRBV4-1 . . CASSQVSGSSYEQYF
TRBJ1-2 TRBV23-1 few . CASIRDFYYGYTF
TRBJ2-7 TRBV29-1 . . CSAEGESSYEQYF
TRBJ2-1 TRBV4-3 . TRBD1 CASSWGQYNEQFF
TRBJ2-7 TRBV5-4 . TRBD2 CANSLGLADSYEQYF
TRBJ1-1 TRBV7-9 few . CASSLVSRPGGAFF
TRBJ2-3 TRBV27 few . CASSPGLTDTQYF
TRBJ1-5 TRBV7-9 few . CASSLLGGPQHF
TRBJ2-7 TRBV2 . . CASSVQSRYYEQYF
TRBJ2-7 TRBV7-9 . . CASSLSNQNYYEQYF
TRBJ2-3 TRBV5-6 few . CASSLAFGGGTDTQYF
TRBJ2-1 TRBV29-1 . TRBD2 CSASGTRDPNEQFF
TRBJ2-2 TRBV29-1 . . CSVEVSGELFF
TRBJ2-1 TRBV28 few TRBD1 CASSFSPSGTVNEQFF
TRBJ2-1 TRBV9 few TRBD2 CASSSGLAGNVEQFF
TRBJ2-2 TRBV7-2 few . CASSLVSSNTGELFF
TRBJ2-1 TRBV7-9 . TRBD2 CASSQPGLAIGSSYNEQFF
TRBJ1-1 TRBV10-2 few TRBD1 CASRTGLAAFF
TRBJ1-5 TRBV6-8 . . CASSSSVEYSNQPQHF
TRBJ2-2 TRBV29-1 few . CSVGPENTGELFF
TRBJ1-2 TRBV10-3 . . CATLLTNYGYTF
TRBJ1-2 TRBV29-1 . . CSVERDGGYTF
TRBJ2-5 TRBV27 . TRBD2 CASSLSGGAIETQYF
TRBJ2-7 TRBV29-1 . . CSANTPSSYEQYF
TRBJ2-5 TRBV29-1 . . CSALPGAQETQYF
TRBJ2-5 TRBV13 . . CASRLGSQETQYF
TRBJ2-1 TRBV12-1 . . CASSRPRGSYNEQFF
TRBJ1-5 TRBV4-1 once . CASSQGGPGDQPQHF
TRBJ2-7 TRBV12-5 few . CASGLGYEQYF
TRBJ1-1 TRBV7-9 . . CASSYTQGTEAFF
TRBJ2-3 TRBV5-6 . TRBD2 CASSWGLAGTDTQYF
TRBJ2-2 TRBV9 . . CASSVGGGNTGELFF
TRBJ2-7 TRBV27 . TRBD2 CATGGGTYEQYF
TRBJ2-1 TRBV12-5 . TRBD2 CASGSGSGGAYNEQFF